Below, 12 T cell receptor beta chains from the same sample are listed, as sequenced in a study of T cell repertoires in cytomegalovirus infection. TCRdb fed the reads into MiXCR, producing one record per CDR3 protein. The sample includes about 530,000 distinct CDR3 sequences, approximately 25% seen only once; the top ten take roughly an eighth. The sample taken for sequencing was PBMCs. These receptors originate from a human donor in good health (CMV status not recorded). Some clones in this sample may be carry-over from other donors' samples.

The CDR3 protein is CSVNLAGSYEQYF. For the CDR3, the DNA is TGCAGTGTTAACCTAGCGGGTTCGTACGAGCAGTACTTC. The J gene is TRBJ2-7, the V gene TRBV20-1, with TRBD2 identical over 8 bases. V lost 7 bases and J lost 4; bases outside the gene matches: 9. The CDR3 is 13 residues long. Looked up from germline, CDR1 is DFQATT and CDR2 is SNEGSKA (reference sequence).

The genes are TRBV7-2 and TRBJ2-7, with TRBD1 identical over 8 bases. The CDR3 length is 15 residues. J lost 2 bases, V lost 5 bases, and 8 bases had no gene match. Germline CDR1 is SGHTA and CDR2 is FQGNSA. DNA for the CDR3: TGTGCCAGCAGCCCCGTGCAGGGGGCAACCTACGAGCAGTACTTC. Translated, it gives CASSPVQGATYEQYF.

This clonotype was observed a few times. This chain joins TRBV6-5 and TRBJ1-1; no firm D call. From germline, CDR1 is MNHEY and CDR2 SVGAGI. The CDR3 is 13 amino acids. With 0 bases removed from V and 8 bases from J, the gap between germline ends came to 10 bases. The CDR3 DNA follows: TGTGCCAGCAGTTACTCTGGATTTCGAGAAGCTTTCTTT. Its protein is CASSYSGFREAFF.

This clonotype has ten or more counts. The V call is TRBV12-3 or TRBV12-4, the J call TRBJ2-1; TRBD2 matches 11 bases. The CDR3 runs to 15 residues. J lost 8 bases, V lost 8 bases, and 11 bases had no gene match. The CDR3 spells CASLPTSGKAHEQFF. The CDR3 bases are TGTGCCAGCTTACCGACTAGCGGGAAGGCTCATGAGCAGTTCTTC.

Ten or more counts support this clonotype. The rearrangement links TRBV7-2 to TRBJ1-1, with no clear D. V dropped 1 base and J dropped 1 base, with 7 bases sitting between them. Germline values: CDR1 SGHTA, CDR2 FQGNSA. The CDR3 is 14 residues long. The CDR3: CASSLVLANTEAFF. CDR3 DNA sequence: TGTGCCAGCAGCTTAGTTTTGGCGAACACTGAAGCTTTCTTT.

This clonotype has just a few counts. CDR3 protein: CASSASTGANEKLFF. The CDR3 nucleotides are TGTGCCAGCAGCGCCTCAACGGGGGCTAATGAAAAACTGTTTTTT. The rearrangement joins TRBV5-4 to TRBJ1-4; possible D gene TRBD1, 5 bases. The CDR3 spans 15 residues. Germline V gene data show CDR1 as SGHNT and CDR2 as YYREEE (reference sequence). The V gene lost 4 bases and the J gene lost 3 bases, with 13 bases spanning the gap.

The table lists this clonotype with a few counts. The chain couples TRBV27 to TRBJ2-7, with 7 bases identical to TRBD1. Trimming removed 2 bases from V and 0 bases from J; junction bases left unmatched: 4. Germline values: CDR1 MNHEY, CDR2 SMNVEV (reference sequence). CDR3 size: 15 residues. CDR3 in DNA: TGTGCCAGCAGTTTAACAGGGGACGGCTCCTACGAGCAGTACGTC. It is translated as CASSLTGDGSYEQYV.

J is TRBJ2-1 and V is TRBV18; tentative D call: TRBD2 (5 bases). In germline, CDR1 is KGHSH, CDR2 LQKENI. This CDR3 region has 15 residues. V was shortened by 0 bases and J by 0 bases, with 6 bases between the two germline ends. The CDR3: CASSPPSGSYNEQFF. The DNA of the CDR3 is TGTGCCAGCTCACCACCGAGCGGCTCCTACAATGAGCAGTTCTTC.

In this sample, this clonotype turned up a few times. The CDR3 DNA reads as TGTGCCAGCAGCCCCCGGACAGGATCCACCGGGGAGCTGTTTTTT. It translates to CASSPRTGSTGELFF. The chain couples TRBV7-2 to TRBJ2-2; 7 nucleotides line up with TRBD1. Germline values: CDR1 SGHTA, CDR2 FQGNSA. The junction had 7 bases not matched to a gene; V was cut back by 5 bases and J by 4 bases. CDR3 length: 15 amino acids.

This chain joins TRBV6-2 or TRBV6-3 and TRBJ1-5, with D possibly TRBD1 on 6 matching bases. The CDR3 is made up of 19 amino acids. V dropped 0 bases and J dropped 2 bases, with 20 bases sitting between them. Germline V gene sequence: CDR1 MNHEY, CDR2 SVGEGT. The CDR3 bases are TGTGCCAGCAGTTACTCCCGCTTGGGGAGGGGGGACGGCAATCAGCCCCAGCATTTT. Translation gives CASSYSRLGRGDGNQPQHF.

This clonotype was counted a few times. The chain is built from TRBV27 and TRBJ2-5; weak D call: TRBD2 (5 bases). This CDR3 region has 12 residues. CDR1 is MNHEY, CDR2 SMNVEV, per germline (reference sequence). Trimming shortened V by 5 bases and J by 7 bases, and 11 bases separated the two germline ends. In DNA, the CDR3 is TGTGCCAGCAGTACCTCGGCGGGGACCCAGTACTTC. Its protein is CASSTSAGTQYF.

This clonotype was observed a few times. J is TRBJ2-1 and V is TRBV20-1; 10 nucleotides agree with TRBD2. The trim removed 4 bases at V and 5 bases at J, leaving 2 bases unmatched. Germline loops: CDR1 DFQATT, CDR2 SNEGSKA (reference sequence). The CDR3 spans 13 residues. The CDR3 nucleotides read TGCAGTGCTATGGGACTAGCGCACAATGAGCAGTTCTTC. Its protein product is CSAMGLAHNEQFF.